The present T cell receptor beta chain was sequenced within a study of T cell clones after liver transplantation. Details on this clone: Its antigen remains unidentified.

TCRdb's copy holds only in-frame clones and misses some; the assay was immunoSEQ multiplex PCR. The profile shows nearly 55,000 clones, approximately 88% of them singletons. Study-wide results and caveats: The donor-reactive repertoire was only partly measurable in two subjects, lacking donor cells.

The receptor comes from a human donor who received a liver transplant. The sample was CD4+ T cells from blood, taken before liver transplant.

The CDR3 is CAWIREPNTGELFF. Here the CDR3 DNA reads TGTGCCTGGATCCGGGAACCGAACACCGGGGAGCTGTTTTTT. The V and J genes are TRBV30 and TRBJ2-2; maybe TRBD2 (5 bases). The CDR3 covers 14 residues. The germline gives CDR1 GTSNPN, CDR2 SVGIG (reference sequence). Trimming stripped 4 bases from V and 0 bases from J, with 9 bases between. Full variable domain (missing parts from reference TRBV30 and TRBJ2-2): SQTIHQWPATLVQPVGSPLSLECTVEGTSNPNLYWYRQAAGRGLQLLFYSVGIGQISSEVPQNLSASRPQDRQFILSSKKLLLSDSGFYLCAWIREPNTGELFFGEGSRLTVL.